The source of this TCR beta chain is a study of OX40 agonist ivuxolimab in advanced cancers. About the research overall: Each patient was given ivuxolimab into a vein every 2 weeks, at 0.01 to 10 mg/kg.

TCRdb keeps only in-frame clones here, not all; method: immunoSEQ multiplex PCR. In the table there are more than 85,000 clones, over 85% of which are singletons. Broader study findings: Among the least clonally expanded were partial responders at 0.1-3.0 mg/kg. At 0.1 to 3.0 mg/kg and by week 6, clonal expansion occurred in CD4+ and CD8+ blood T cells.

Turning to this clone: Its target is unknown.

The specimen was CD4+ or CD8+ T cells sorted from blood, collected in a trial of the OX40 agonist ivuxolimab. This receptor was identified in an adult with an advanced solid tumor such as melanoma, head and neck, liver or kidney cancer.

CDR3 DNA sequence: TGTGCCAGCAGCTTTACAACCGGGGGCAACTATGGCTACACCTTC. It encodes CASSFTTGGNYGYTF. The chain carries TRBV7-8 and TRBJ1-2, with D perhaps matching TRBD1 (6 bases). Germline assignment: CDR1 SGHVS and CDR2 FQNEAQ. V was trimmed by 3 bases and J by 2 bases, leaving 13 bases between them. The CDR3 length is 15 residues.